This is a list of T cell receptor beta chains from one sample in a study of CD8+ T cells in alopecia areata. The protocol was immunoSEQ multiplex PCR, while the TCRdb copy is restricted to in-frame clones and leaves out a portion. The sample lists some 180,000 clones, 63% occurring once. The sequenced sample was CD4+ T cells sorted from blood, obtained at week 0. The origin of the receptors is a human donor with alopecia areata. CDR3s include the opening cysteine and the closing phenylalanine or tryptophan. Fields, in order: CDR3 DNA, CDR3 protein, J gene, V gene, D gene, clone size. A D gene is named only where the DNA matches it firmly. Expanded clones are given a class, and other clones once, few, many or no size at all.

CDR3nt: TGTGCCTGGGGACTGGCCCAAGTCACAGATACGCAGTATTTT
CDR3aa: CAWGLAQVTDTQYF
j_gene: TRBJ2-3
v_gene: TRBV30
d_gene: NA
abundance: NA

CDR3nt: TGTGCCTGGAGTGTTGGACAGGTGATTTATGAAGCTTTCTTT
CDR3aa: CAWSVGQVIYEAFF
j_gene: TRBJ1-1
v_gene: TRBV30
d_gene: TRBD1
abundance: NA

CDR3nt: TGTGCCATCAGTGCTGACAGGGTGGAGACCCAGTACTTC
CDR3aa: CAISADRVETQYF
j_gene: TRBJ2-5
v_gene: TRBV10-3
d_gene: TRBD1
abundance: NA

CDR3nt: TGCAGCGTTGAAGATACAGGGGCAGAGACCCAGTACTTC
CDR3aa: CSVEDTGAETQYF
j_gene: TRBJ2-5
v_gene: TRBV29-1
d_gene: TRBD1
abundance: once

CDR3nt: TGTGCCAGCAGCGTCCAGCGGGGGTACACAGATACGCAGTATTTT
CDR3aa: CASSVQRGYTDTQYF
j_gene: TRBJ2-3
v_gene: TRBV7-2
d_gene: TRBD2
abundance: NA

CDR3nt: TGTGCCAGCAGCTTGGTGAGGGGCTTGGAGACCCAGTACTTC
CDR3aa: CASSLVRGLETQYF
j_gene: TRBJ2-5
v_gene: TRBV5-6
d_gene: NA
abundance: few

CDR3nt: TGTGCCAGCAGTGAATTTAAAGGCTCGGGTCACGGCTACACCTTC
CDR3aa: CASSEFKGSGHGYTF
j_gene: TRBJ1-2
v_gene: TRBV25-1
d_gene: NA
abundance: NA

CDR3nt: TGCGCCAGCAGCTTCACAGATACGCAGTATTTT
CDR3aa: CASSFTDTQYF
j_gene: TRBJ2-3
v_gene: TRBV5-1
d_gene: NA
abundance: medium-sized

CDR3nt: TGTGCCACAAAGAGCGGGGGGCCGACCACCGGGGAGCTGTTTTTT
CDR3aa: CATKSGGPTTGELFF
j_gene: TRBJ2-2
v_gene: TRBV15
d_gene: TRBD2
abundance: NA

CDR3nt: TGTGCCACCAGCAGGTGGACCGGGGAGCTGTTTTTT
CDR3aa: CATSRWTGELFF
j_gene: TRBJ2-2
v_gene: TRBV15
d_gene: NA
abundance: NA

CDR3nt: TGTGCCAGCAGTCCGACAGGGGGCAGAGGCTACACCTTC
CDR3aa: CASSPTGGRGYTF
j_gene: TRBJ1-2
v_gene: TRBV6-5
d_gene: TRBD1
abundance: NA

CDR3nt: TGTGCCAGCAGCCCCGGGACAGGGGGCTTTGGGGCCAACGTCCTGACTTTC
CDR3aa: CASSPGTGGFGANVLTF
j_gene: TRBJ2-6
v_gene: TRBV5-6
d_gene: TRBD1
abundance: NA

CDR3nt: TGTGCCATCAGTGACAGGGGGCTAGGGAACACTGAAGCTTTCTTT
CDR3aa: CAISDRGLGNTEAFF
j_gene: TRBJ1-1
v_gene: TRBV10-3
d_gene: TRBD1
abundance: few

CDR3nt: TGTGCCAGCAGCCCCAACCACTATGGCTACACCTTC
CDR3aa: CASSPNHYGYTF
j_gene: TRBJ1-2
v_gene: TRBV14
d_gene: NA
abundance: few

CDR3nt: TGTGCCAGCAGCTTGCGGGGAACCAAAAACATTCAGTACTTC
CDR3aa: CASSLRGTKNIQYF
j_gene: TRBJ2-4
v_gene: TRBV5-6
d_gene: NA
abundance: NA

CDR3nt: TGCAGCGCCAAGCCCGTATCATCCGGCACTGAAGCTTTCTTT
CDR3aa: CSAKPVSSGTEAFF
j_gene: TRBJ1-1
v_gene: TRBV29-1
d_gene: NA
abundance: NA

CDR3nt: TGTGCCAGCAGCTCCCAGGGACAGGGCCGAACTGAAGCTTTCTTT
CDR3aa: CASSSQGQGRTEAFF
j_gene: TRBJ1-1
v_gene: TRBV7-9
d_gene: TRBD1
abundance: NA

CDR3nt: TGTGCCTGGAGTGGGGGTCCGCAAACCAACACTGAAGCTTTCTTT
CDR3aa: CAWSGGPQTNTEAFF
j_gene: TRBJ1-1
v_gene: TRBV30
d_gene: NA
abundance: few

CDR3nt: TGCGCCAGCAGCCAAGCGGGGGTGGATACGCAGTATTTT
CDR3aa: CASSQAGVDTQYF
j_gene: TRBJ2-3
v_gene: TRBV4-1
d_gene: NA
abundance: NA

CDR3nt: TGTGCCAGCAGCCTAATAGGGGGGGGCAATCAGCCCCAGCATTTT
CDR3aa: CASSLIGGGNQPQHF
j_gene: TRBJ1-5
v_gene: TRBV7-8
d_gene: NA
abundance: NA

CDR3nt: TGCAGCGTTGGGACAGGGCGCTCCTACGAGCAGTACTTC
CDR3aa: CSVGTGRSYEQYF
j_gene: TRBJ2-7
v_gene: TRBV29-1
d_gene: TRBD1
abundance: NA

CDR3nt: TGTGCCAGCAGTGAAGAGGGAGGGAACACTGAAGCTTTCTTT
CDR3aa: CASSEEGGNTEAFF
j_gene: TRBJ1-1
v_gene: TRBV2
d_gene: NA
abundance: few

CDR3nt: TGTGCCAGCAGTTTCCTTGAGCGGTCCTCTGAAGCTTTCTTT
CDR3aa: CASSFLERSSEAFF
j_gene: TRBJ1-1
v_gene: TRBV28
d_gene: NA
abundance: few

CDR3nt: TGCAGCGCTGGGACTGAGTCCGACTTC
CDR3aa: CSAGTESDF
j_gene: TRBJ1-2
v_gene: TRBV29-1
d_gene: NA
abundance: NA

CDR3nt: TGTGCCAGCAGCCAATCCAGATTCCTCAGCGGCTACACCTTC
CDR3aa: CASSQSRFLSGYTF
j_gene: TRBJ1-2
v_gene: TRBV14
d_gene: NA
abundance: NA

CDR3nt: TGCAGCGTTCGTTTGGACAGGTCCCATGGGGGCTATGGCTACACCTTC
CDR3aa: CSVRLDRSHGGYGYTF
j_gene: TRBJ1-2
v_gene: TRBV29-1
d_gene: TRBD1
abundance: NA

CDR3nt: TGTGCTAGTGGCCCTCGCGGACCTGCTGGGCACAATGAGCAGTTCTTC
CDR3aa: CASGPRGPAGHNEQFF
j_gene: TRBJ2-1
v_gene: TRBV12-5
d_gene: NA
abundance: NA

CDR3nt: TGTGCCAGCAGCCAAGTTCGTGGTACTGAAGCTTTCTTT
CDR3aa: CASSQVRGTEAFF
j_gene: TRBJ1-1
v_gene: TRBV14
d_gene: NA
abundance: few

CDR3nt: TGCAGCGCCACCTCGAAAAAGGGGCCCCTAATCGAGCAGTACTTC
CDR3aa: CSATSKKGPLIEQYF
j_gene: TRBJ2-7
v_gene: TRBV29-1
d_gene: NA
abundance: NA

CDR3nt: TGCAGCTCCCTAGGGACTGAAGCTTTCTTT
CDR3aa: CSSLGTEAFF
j_gene: TRBJ1-1
v_gene: TRBV29-1
d_gene: NA
abundance: few

CDR3nt: TGTGCCAGCAGCACCCGGGCTAGCGGGGACACAGATACGCAGTATTTT
CDR3aa: CASSTRASGDTDTQYF
j_gene: TRBJ2-3
v_gene: TRBV14
d_gene: TRBD2
abundance: NA

CDR3nt: TGTGCCAGCAGCCCCACCCCTGGGAACTATGGCTACACCTTC
CDR3aa: CASSPTPGNYGYTF
j_gene: TRBJ1-2
v_gene: TRBV7-3
d_gene: NA
abundance: NA

CDR3nt: TGTGCCAGCAGCTCCACAGGGAGTCAGGATTCACCCCTCCACTTT
CDR3aa: CASSSTGSQDSPLHF
j_gene: TRBJ1-6
v_gene: TRBV5-5
d_gene: NA
abundance: NA

CDR3nt: TGTGCCAGCAGCCCGGGTGGGGGCTCCTACGAGCAGTACTTC
CDR3aa: CASSPGGGSYEQYF
j_gene: TRBJ2-7
v_gene: TRBV7-2
d_gene: NA
abundance: NA

CDR3nt: TGTGCCTGGACCAGGGAGACCGGGGAGCTGTTTTTT
CDR3aa: CAWTRETGELFF
j_gene: TRBJ2-2
v_gene: TRBV30
d_gene: NA
abundance: NA

CDR3nt: TGCGCCAGCAGCTTGGAGTGGGGTCCCGGGGAGCTGTTTTTT
CDR3aa: CASSLEWGPGELFF
j_gene: TRBJ2-2
v_gene: TRBV5-1
d_gene: NA
abundance: NA

CDR3nt: TGTGCCAGCAGTCCAGGAGGGCATGCGGATGGCTACACCTTC
CDR3aa: CASSPGGHADGYTF
j_gene: TRBJ1-2
v_gene: TRBV27
d_gene: NA
abundance: NA

CDR3nt: TGCAGCGTTGATCTGACAGGGAGTTCCTACGAGCAGTACTTC
CDR3aa: CSVDLTGSSYEQYF
j_gene: TRBJ2-7
v_gene: TRBV29-1
d_gene: TRBD1
abundance: NA

CDR3nt: TGCGCCAGCAGCCAAATGGGTGGAAACACCATATATTTT
CDR3aa: CASSQMGGNTIYF
j_gene: TRBJ1-3
v_gene: TRBV4-3
d_gene: NA
abundance: NA

CDR3nt: TGCAGCACTGCGGGGACAGGGGAGAATGAGCAGTTCTTC
CDR3aa: CSTAGTGENEQFF
j_gene: TRBJ2-1
v_gene: TRBV29-1
d_gene: TRBD1
abundance: NA

CDR3nt: TGTGCCAGCAGTTCCTCGACAGGGGGCCTTCAGCCCCAGCATTTT
CDR3aa: CASSSSTGGLQPQHF
j_gene: TRBJ1-5
v_gene: TRBV6-5
d_gene: TRBD1
abundance: NA

CDR3nt: TGTGCCAGCAGCTTAGACACAGGGGGAGAATTCTTC
CDR3aa: CASSLDTGGEFF
j_gene: TRBJ2-1
v_gene: TRBV7-9
d_gene: TRBD1
abundance: NA

CDR3nt: TGCAGTGCTAGCTCGGAGGGCTACACCTTC
CDR3aa: CSASSEGYTF
j_gene: TRBJ1-2
v_gene: TRBV20-1
d_gene: NA
abundance: NA

CDR3nt: TGCAGCGCCAGAAGAGAGTCCAGCGGGAGCACAGATACGCAGTATTTT
CDR3aa: CSARRESSGSTDTQYF
j_gene: TRBJ2-3
v_gene: TRBV29-1
d_gene: NA
abundance: NA

CDR3nt: TGCAGCGCAGGGTCAGAGACCCAGTACTTC
CDR3aa: CSAGSETQYF
j_gene: TRBJ2-5
v_gene: TRBV29-1
d_gene: NA
abundance: few

CDR3nt: TGTGCCAGTGCCACGGCCACTGGGGCCAACGTCCTGACTTTC
CDR3aa: CASATATGANVLTF
j_gene: TRBJ2-6
v_gene: TRBV19
d_gene: NA
abundance: NA

CDR3nt: TGTGCCAGCAGCTTGGCCGGGTCTAACTATGGCTACACCTTC
CDR3aa: CASSLAGSNYGYTF
j_gene: TRBJ1-2
v_gene: TRBV5-6
d_gene: NA
abundance: NA

CDR3nt: TGTGCCAGCAGACCGACTAGCGGGGGGTACAATGAGCAGTTCTTC
CDR3aa: CASRPTSGGYNEQFF
j_gene: TRBJ2-1
v_gene: TRBV2
d_gene: TRBD2
abundance: NA

CDR3nt: TGCGCCAGCAGCCAAGATTCGGTGTATGGCTACACCTTC
CDR3aa: CASSQDSVYGYTF
j_gene: TRBJ1-2
v_gene: TRBV4-3
d_gene: NA
abundance: NA

CDR3nt: TGTGCCAGCAGCTTTGGCGGATTGAACACTGAAGCTTTCTTT
CDR3aa: CASSFGGLNTEAFF
j_gene: TRBJ1-1
v_gene: TRBV11-2
d_gene: NA
abundance: NA

CDR3nt: TGCGCCAGCAGCTTGGGGGCCTCCTACGAGCAGTACTTC
CDR3aa: CASSLGASYEQYF
j_gene: TRBJ2-7
v_gene: TRBV5-1
d_gene: NA
abundance: few

CDR3nt: TGCAGCGGGGGGAACCAAGAGACCCAGTACTTC
CDR3aa: CSGGNQETQYF
j_gene: TRBJ2-5
v_gene: TRBV29-1
d_gene: NA
abundance: NA

CDR3nt: TGTGCCAGCAGCGAACCGGGACTATACAATGAGCAGTTCTTC
CDR3aa: CASSEPGLYNEQFF
j_gene: TRBJ2-1
v_gene: TRBV7-9
d_gene: TRBD2
abundance: NA

CDR3nt: TGTGCCTGGAGTGGAATACAGACAAATCAGCCCCAGCATTTT
CDR3aa: CAWSGIQTNQPQHF
j_gene: TRBJ1-5
v_gene: TRBV30
d_gene: NA
abundance: NA

CDR3nt: TGTGCCTGGAACCGCAGAAGTATGAACACTGAAGCTTTCTTT
CDR3aa: CAWNRRSMNTEAFF
j_gene: TRBJ1-1
v_gene: TRBV30
d_gene: NA
abundance: NA

CDR3nt: TGTGCCAGCAGCTCATCACGAGGGGGGGCGAAGGGAGAGACCCAGTACTTC
CDR3aa: CASSSSRGGAKGETQYF
j_gene: TRBJ2-5
v_gene: TRBV7-8
d_gene: NA
abundance: few

CDR3nt: TGCGCCAGCAGCCAAGATTCAGGCAGCGCTAATAATTCACCCCTCCACTTT
CDR3aa: CASSQDSGSANNSPLHF
j_gene: TRBJ1-6
v_gene: TRBV4-3
d_gene: NA
abundance: NA